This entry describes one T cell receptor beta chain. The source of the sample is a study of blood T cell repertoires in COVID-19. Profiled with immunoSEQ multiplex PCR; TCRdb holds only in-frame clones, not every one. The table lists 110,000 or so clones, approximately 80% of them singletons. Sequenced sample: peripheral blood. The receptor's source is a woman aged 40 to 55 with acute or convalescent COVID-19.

This CDR3 is CASSSSRGARLFF. CDR3 DNA sequence: TGTGCCAGCAGCTCCTCCAGGGGGGCCAGACTGTTTTTT. The chain couples TRBV5-6 to TRBJ1-4, with TRBD1 identical over 7 bases. The V gene end was trimmed by 3 bases and the J gene end by 13 bases; junction bases not matched to a gene: 9. Germline V gives CDR1 SGHDT, CDR2 YYEEEE. The CDR3 is 13 residues long.